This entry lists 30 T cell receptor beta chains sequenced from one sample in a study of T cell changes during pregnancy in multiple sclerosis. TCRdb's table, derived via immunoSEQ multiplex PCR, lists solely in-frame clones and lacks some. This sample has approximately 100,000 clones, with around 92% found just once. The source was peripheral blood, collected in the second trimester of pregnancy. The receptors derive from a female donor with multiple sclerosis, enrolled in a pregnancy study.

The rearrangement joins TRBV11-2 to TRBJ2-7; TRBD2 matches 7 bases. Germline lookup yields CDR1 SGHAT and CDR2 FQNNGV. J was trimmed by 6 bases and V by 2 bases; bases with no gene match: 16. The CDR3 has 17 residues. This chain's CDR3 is CASSLRWSSGALGEQYF. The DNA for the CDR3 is TGTGCCAGCAGCTTACGGTGGTCTAGCGGAGCCCTCGGCGAGCAGTACTTC.

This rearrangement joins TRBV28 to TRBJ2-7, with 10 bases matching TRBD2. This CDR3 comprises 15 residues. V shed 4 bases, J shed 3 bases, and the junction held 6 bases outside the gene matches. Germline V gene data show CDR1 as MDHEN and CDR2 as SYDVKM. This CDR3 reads CASSYPSGRVYEQYF. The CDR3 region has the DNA TGTGCCAGCAGTTACCCTAGCGGGAGAGTCTACGAGCAGTACTTC.

The chain's CDR3 is CASSLEGVLNNEQFF. CDR3 DNA sequence: TGTGCCAGCAGCTTGGAAGGGGTCCTAAACAATGAGCAGTTCTTC. This rearrangement joins TRBV5-4 to TRBJ2-1; D is possibly TRBD1 (5 bases). Trimming removed 0 bases from V and 5 bases from J, with 12 bases in between. CDR1 SGHNT and CDR2 YYREEE come from the germline V gene (reference sequence). The CDR3 length is 15 residues.

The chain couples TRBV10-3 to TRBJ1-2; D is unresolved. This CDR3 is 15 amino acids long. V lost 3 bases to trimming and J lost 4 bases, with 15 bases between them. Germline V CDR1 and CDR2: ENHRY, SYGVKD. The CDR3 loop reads CAISDRGINGYGYTF. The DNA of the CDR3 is TGTGCCATCAGTGATCGCGGGATCAACGGCTATGGCTACACCTTC.

The CDR3 is CASSASGVDGYTF. The CDR3, as DNA: TGTGCCAGCAGTGCCTCAGGGGTTGATGGCTACACCTTC. This chain joins TRBV6-4 and TRBJ1-2, with D tentatively TRBD1 (6 bases). Germline V gene sequence: CDR1 MRHNA, CDR2 SNTAGT. V was pared by 4 bases and J by 6 bases, with 12 bases between. The CDR3 is made up of 13 amino acids.

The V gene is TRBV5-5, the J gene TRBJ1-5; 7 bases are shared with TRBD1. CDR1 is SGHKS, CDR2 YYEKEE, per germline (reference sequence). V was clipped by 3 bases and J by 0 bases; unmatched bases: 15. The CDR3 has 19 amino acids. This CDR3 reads CASSSPRTGRLYSNQPQHF. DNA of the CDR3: TGTGCCAGCAGCTCGCCCCGGACAGGTAGGCTCTATAGCAATCAGCCCCAGCATTTT.

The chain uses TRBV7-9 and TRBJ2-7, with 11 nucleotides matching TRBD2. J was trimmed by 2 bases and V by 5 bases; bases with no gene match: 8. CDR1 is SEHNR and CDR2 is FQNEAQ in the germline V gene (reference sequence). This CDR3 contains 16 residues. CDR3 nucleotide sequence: TGTGCCAGCAGCCCCAAGGTTAGCGGGAGGGCCTACGAGCAGTACTTC. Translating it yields CASSPKVSGRAYEQYF.

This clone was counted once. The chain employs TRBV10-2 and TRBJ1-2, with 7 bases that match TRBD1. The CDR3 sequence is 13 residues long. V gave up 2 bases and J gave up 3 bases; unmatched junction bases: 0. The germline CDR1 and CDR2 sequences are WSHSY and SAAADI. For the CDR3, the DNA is TGCGCCAGCAGTGAGGACAGGGACTATGGCTACACCTTC. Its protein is CASSEDRDYGYTF.

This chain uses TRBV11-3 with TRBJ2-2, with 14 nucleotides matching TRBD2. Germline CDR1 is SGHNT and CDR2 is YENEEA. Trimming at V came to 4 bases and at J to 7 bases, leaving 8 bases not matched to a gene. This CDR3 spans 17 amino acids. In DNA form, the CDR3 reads TGTGCCAGCAGCTCGGGACTAGCGGGAGAAGGGGGCGGGGAGCTGTTTTTT. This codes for CASSSGLAGEGGGELFF.

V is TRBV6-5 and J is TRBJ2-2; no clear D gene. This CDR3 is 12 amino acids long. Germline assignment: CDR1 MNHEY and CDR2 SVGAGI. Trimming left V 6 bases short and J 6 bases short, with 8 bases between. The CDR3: CASRRNSGELFF. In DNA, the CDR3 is TGTGCCAGCAGGCGAAATTCCGGGGAGCTGTTTTTT.

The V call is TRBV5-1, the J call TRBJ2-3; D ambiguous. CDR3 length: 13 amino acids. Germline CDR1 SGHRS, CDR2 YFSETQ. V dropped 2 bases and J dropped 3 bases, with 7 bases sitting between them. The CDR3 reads CASSLRDTDTQYF. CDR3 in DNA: TGCGCCAGCAGCTTAAGAGATACAGATACGCAGTATTTT.

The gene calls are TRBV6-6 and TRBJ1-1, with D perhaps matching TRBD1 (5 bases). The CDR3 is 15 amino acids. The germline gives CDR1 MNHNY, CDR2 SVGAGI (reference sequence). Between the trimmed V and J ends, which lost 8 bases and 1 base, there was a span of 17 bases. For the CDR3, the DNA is TGTGCCAGCGATAAAAGGACACCTCAGAACACTGAAGCTTTCTTT. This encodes CASDKRTPQNTEAFF.

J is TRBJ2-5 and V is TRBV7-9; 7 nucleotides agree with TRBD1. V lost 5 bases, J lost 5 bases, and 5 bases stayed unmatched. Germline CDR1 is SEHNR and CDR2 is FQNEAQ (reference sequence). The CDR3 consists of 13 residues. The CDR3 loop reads CASSHRGRETQYF. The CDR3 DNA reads TGTGCCAGCAGCCACAGGGGTAGGGAGACCCAGTACTTC.

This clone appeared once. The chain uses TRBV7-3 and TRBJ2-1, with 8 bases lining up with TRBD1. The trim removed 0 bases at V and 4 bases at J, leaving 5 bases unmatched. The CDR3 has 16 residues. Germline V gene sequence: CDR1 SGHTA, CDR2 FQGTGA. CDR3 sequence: CASSLTGDRTYNEQFF. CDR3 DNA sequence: TGTGCCAGCAGCTTAACCGGGGACAGGACGTACAATGAGCAGTTCTTC.

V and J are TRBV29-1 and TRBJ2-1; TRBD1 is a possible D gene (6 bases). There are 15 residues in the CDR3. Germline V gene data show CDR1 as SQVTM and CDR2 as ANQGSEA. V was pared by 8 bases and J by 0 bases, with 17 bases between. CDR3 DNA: TGCAGCACCTCCACAGGGTCGAGCTCCTACAATGAGCAGTTCTTC. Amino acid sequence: CSTSTGSSSYNEQFF.

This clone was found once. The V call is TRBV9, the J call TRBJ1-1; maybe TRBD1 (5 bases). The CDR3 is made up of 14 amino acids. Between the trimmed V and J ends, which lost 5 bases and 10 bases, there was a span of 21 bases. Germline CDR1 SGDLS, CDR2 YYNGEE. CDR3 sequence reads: CASSESRLGGTAFF. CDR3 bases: TGTGCCAGCAGTGAATCTCGGTTGGGGGGGACAGCTTTCTTT.

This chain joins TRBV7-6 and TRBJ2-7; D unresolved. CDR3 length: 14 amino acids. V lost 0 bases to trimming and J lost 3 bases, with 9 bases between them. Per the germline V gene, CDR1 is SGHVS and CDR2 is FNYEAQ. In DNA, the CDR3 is TGTGCCAGCAGCTTAGCGCTGGGCAACTACGAGCAGTACTTC. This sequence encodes CASSLALGNYEQYF.

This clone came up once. In nucleotides, the CDR3 is TGCGCCAGCAGCCAAGATGGGACAGGCGTCGGAAACACCATATATTTT. Protein: CASSQDGTGVGNTIYF. The J gene is TRBJ1-3, the V gene TRBV4-1, with TRBD1 matching over 8 bases. CDR1 is MGHRA and CDR2 is YSYEKL in the germline V gene. V trimming: 0 bases; J trimming: 4 bases; junction bases outside the gene matches: 5. The CDR3 extends over 16 amino acids.

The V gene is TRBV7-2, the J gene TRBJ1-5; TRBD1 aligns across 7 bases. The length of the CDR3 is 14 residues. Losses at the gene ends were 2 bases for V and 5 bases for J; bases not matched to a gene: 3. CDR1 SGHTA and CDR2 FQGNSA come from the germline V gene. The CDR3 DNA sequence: TGTGCCAGCAGCTTAAGGGGGCAGGATCAGCCCCAGCATTTT. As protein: CASSLRGQDQPQHF.

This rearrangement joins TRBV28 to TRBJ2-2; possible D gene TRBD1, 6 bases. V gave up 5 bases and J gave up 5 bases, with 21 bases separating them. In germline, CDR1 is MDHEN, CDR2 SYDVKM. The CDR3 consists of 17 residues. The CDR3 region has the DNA TGTGCCAGCAGTCCCCACCTTCAGAACAGGGAAACCGGGGAGCTGTTTTTT. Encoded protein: CASSPHLQNRETGELFF.

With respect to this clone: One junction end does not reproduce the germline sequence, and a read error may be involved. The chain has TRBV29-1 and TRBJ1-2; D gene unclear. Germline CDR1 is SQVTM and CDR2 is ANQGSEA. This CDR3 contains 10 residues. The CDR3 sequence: CSVEGLWSAF. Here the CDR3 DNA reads TGCAGCGTTGAAGGACTCTGGAGCGCCTTC.

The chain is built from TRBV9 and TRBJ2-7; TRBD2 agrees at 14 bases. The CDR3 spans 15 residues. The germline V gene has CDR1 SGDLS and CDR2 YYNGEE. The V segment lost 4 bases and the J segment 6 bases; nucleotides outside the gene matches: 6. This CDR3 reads CASSPSGLAGAEQYF. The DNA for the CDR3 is TGTGCCAGCAGCCCTTCGGGACTAGCGGGAGCCGAGCAGTACTTC.

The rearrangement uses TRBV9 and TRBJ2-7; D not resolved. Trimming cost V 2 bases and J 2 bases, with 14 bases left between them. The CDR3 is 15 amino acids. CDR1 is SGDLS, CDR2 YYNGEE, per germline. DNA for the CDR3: TGTGCCAGCAGCGTCGACTCTGAGATTCCCTACGAGCAGTACTTC. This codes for CASSVDSEIPYEQYF.

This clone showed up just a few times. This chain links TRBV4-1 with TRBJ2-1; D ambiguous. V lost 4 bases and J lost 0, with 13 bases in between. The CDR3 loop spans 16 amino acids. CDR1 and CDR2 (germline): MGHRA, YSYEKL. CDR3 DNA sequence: TGCGCCAGCAGCCCGGCGGCGGTTAGCTCCTACAATGAGCAGTTCTTC. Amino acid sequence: CASSPAAVSSYNEQFF.

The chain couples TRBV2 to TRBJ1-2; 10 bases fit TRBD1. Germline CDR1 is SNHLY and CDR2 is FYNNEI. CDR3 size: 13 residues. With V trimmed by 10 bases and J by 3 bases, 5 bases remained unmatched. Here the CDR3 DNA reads TGTGCCACCGCGGGACAGGGGTACTATGGCTACACCTTC. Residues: CATAGQGYYGYTF. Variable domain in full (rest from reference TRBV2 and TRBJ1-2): EPEVTQTPSHQVTQMGQEVILRCVPISNHLYFYWYRQILGQKVEFLVSFYNNEISEKSEIFDDQFSVERPDGSNFTLKIRSTKLEDSAMYFCATAGQGYYGYTFGSGTRLTVV.

The chain's CDR3 is CASSLDRGLSGELFF. The CDR3, as DNA: TGTGCCAGCAGCTTGGACAGGGGTCTTTCCGGGGAGCTGTTTTTT. The V and J genes are TRBV5-6 and TRBJ2-2; 7 nucleotides align to TRBD1. V lost 0 bases, J lost 6 bases, and 5 bases stayed unmatched. There are 15 residues in the CDR3. From germline, CDR1 is SGHDT and CDR2 YYEEEE.

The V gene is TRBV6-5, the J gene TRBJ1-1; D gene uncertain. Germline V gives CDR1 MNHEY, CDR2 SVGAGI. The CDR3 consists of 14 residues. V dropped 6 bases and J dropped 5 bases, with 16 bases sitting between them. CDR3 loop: CASSRGQRRTEAFF. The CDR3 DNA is TGTGCCAGCAGCAGAGGGCAGAGAAGGACTGAAGCTTTCTTT.

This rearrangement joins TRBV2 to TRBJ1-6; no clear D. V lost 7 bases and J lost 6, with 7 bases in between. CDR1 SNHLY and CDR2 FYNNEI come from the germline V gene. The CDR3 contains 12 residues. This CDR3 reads CASMPSNSPLHF. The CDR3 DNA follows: TGTGCCAGCATGCCGAGTAATTCACCCCTCCACTTT.

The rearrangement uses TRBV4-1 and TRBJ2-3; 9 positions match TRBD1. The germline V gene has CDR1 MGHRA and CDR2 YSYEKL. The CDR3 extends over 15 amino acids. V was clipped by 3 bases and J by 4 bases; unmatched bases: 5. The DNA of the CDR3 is TGCGCCAGCAGCCAGGGACAGGGAGGCTCAGATACGCAGTATTTT. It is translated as CASSQGQGGSDTQYF.

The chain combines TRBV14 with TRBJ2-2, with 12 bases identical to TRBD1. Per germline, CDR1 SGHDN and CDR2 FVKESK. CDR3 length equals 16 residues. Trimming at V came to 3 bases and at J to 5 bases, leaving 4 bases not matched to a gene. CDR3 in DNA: TGTGCCAGCAGCCACGGGACAGGGGGCCAAACCGGGGAGCTGTTTTTT. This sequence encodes CASSHGTGGQTGELFF.